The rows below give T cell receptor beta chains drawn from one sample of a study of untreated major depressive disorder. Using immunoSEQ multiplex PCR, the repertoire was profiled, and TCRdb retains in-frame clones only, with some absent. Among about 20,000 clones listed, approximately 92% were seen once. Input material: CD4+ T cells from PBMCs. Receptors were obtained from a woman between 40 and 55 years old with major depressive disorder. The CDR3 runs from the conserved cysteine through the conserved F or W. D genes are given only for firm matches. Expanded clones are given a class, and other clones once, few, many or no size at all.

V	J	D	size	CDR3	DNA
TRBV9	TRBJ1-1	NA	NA	CASTPRVQVMNTEAFF	TGTGCCAGCACTCCCAGGGTTCAAGTAATGAACACTGAAGCTTTCTTT
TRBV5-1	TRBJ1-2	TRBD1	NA	CASSLDATGGPQYGYTF	TGCGCCAGCAGCTTGGACGCCACAGGGGGCCCTCAATATGGCTACACCTTC
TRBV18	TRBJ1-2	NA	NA	CASSPFLWDGGYGYTF	TGTGCCAGCTCACCATTTCTGTGGGACGGCGGCTATGGCTACACCTTC
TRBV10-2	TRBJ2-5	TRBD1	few	CASNRQGEETQYF	TGCGCCAGCAACCGACAGGGAGAAGAGACCCAGTACTTC
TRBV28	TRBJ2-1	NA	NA	CASSPPGPRANEQFF	TGTGCCAGCAGTCCACCCGGTCCCAGGGCCAATGAGCAGTTCTTC
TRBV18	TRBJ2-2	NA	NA	CASSPGTPNTGELFF	TGTGCCAGCTCTCCCGGGACACCGAACACCGGGGAGCTGTTTTTT
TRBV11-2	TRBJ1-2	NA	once	CASSPLTGFNYGYTF	TGTGCCAGCAGCCCTCTGACAGGATTCAACTATGGCTACACCTTC
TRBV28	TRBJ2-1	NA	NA	CASSPPTGRSGNEQFF	TGTGCCAGCAGTCCTCCTACCGGGAGAAGTGGCAATGAGCAGTTCTTC
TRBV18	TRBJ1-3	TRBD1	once	CASSPDRGTGNTIYF	TGTGCCAGCTCGCCGGACAGGGGAACTGGAAACACCATATATTTT
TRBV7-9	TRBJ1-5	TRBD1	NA	CASSFGQGSQPQHF	TGTGCCAGCAGCTTCGGACAGGGAAGTCAGCCCCAGCATTTT
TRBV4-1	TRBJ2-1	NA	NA	CASSPMGLSEQFF	TGCGCCAGCAGCCCAATGGGGCTTTCAGAGCAGTTCTTC
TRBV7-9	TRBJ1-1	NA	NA	CASSSTGRGVNTEAFF	TGTGCCAGCAGCTCCACAGGTCGGGGGGTAAACACTGAAGCTTTCTTT
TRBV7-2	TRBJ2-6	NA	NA	CASSYRISGANVLTF	TGTGCCAGCTCCTACCGCATCTCTGGGGCCAACGTCCTGACTTTC
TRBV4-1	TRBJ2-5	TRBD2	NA	CASSLRRTSGGPQETQYF	TGCGCCAGCAGCCTTCGACGGACTAGCGGGGGCCCCCAAGAGACCCAGTACTTC
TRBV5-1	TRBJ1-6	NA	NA	CASSLQGGSPLHF	TGCGCCAGCAGCTTACAGGGTGGCTCACCCCTCCACTTT
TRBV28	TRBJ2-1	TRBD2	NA	CASSSSRGLAGINEQFF	TGTGCCAGCAGTTCAAGCCGGGGGCTAGCGGGAATAAATGAGCAGTTCTTC
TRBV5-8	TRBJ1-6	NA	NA	CASSLTPTGLANSPLHF	TGTGCCAGCAGCTTGACCCCTACAGGTCTCGCTAATTCACCCCTCCACTTT
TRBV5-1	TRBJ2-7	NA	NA	CASSPTSPAYEQYF	TGCGCCAGCAGCCCAACTAGTCCGGCCTACGAGCAGTACTTC
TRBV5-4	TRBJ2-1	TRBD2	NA	CASSSTRLAGESEQFF	TGTGCCAGCAGCTCCACCAGACTAGCGGGAGAGAGTGAGCAGTTCTTC
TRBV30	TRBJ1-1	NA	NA	CAWSVLFQWGQTNTEAFF	TGTGCCTGGAGCGTTCTTTTTCAGTGGGGGCAGACGAACACTGAAGCTTTCTTT
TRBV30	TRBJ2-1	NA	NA	CAWSLKNEQFF	TGTGCCTGGAGTCTTAAAAATGAGCAGTTCTTC
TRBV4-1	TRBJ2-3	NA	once	CASSHSGQATDTQYF	TGCGCCAGCAGCCACAGCGGACAAGCCACAGATACGCAGTATTTT
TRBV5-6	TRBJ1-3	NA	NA	CASSSPVGNTIYF	TGTGCCAGCAGCAGCCCAGTTGGAAACACCATATATTTT
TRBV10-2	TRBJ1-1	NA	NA	CASALGTHEAFF	TGCGCCAGTGCGCTCGGAACTCATGAAGCTTTCTTT
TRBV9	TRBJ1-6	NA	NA	CASSVDTGRVNSPLHF	TGTGCCAGCAGCGTTGACACAGGCCGGGTCAATTCACCCCTCCACTTT
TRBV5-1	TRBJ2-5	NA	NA	CASSLSGQETQYF	TGCGCCAGCAGCTTGAGTGGACAAGAGACCCAGTACTTC
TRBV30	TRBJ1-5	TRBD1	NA	CAWNRDRGRQPQHF	TGTGCCTGGAACCGGGACAGGGGGCGACAGCCCCAGCATTTT
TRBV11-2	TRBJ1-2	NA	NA	CASSLTTYGYTF	TGTGCCAGCAGCTTGACAACCTATGGCTACACCTTC
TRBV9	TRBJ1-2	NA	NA	CASSTRAVGNYGYTF	TGTGCCAGCAGCACTCGGGCCGTCGGTAACTATGGCTACACCTTC
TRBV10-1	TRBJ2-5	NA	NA	CASSEVGETQYF	TGCGCCAGCAGTGAGGTAGGAGAGACCCAGTACTTC
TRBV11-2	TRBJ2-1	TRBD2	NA	CASSPAGGREQFF	TGTGCCAGCAGCCCAGCGGGGGGGCGTGAGCAGTTCTTC
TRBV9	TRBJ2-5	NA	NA	CASSAYDKQETQYF	TGTGCCAGCAGCGCGTACGATAAACAAGAGACCCAGTACTTC
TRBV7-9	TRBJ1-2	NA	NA	CASSSQDYNYGYTF	TGTGCCAGCAGCTCTCAGGACTATAACTATGGCTACACCTTC
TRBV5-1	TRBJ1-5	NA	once	CASSAGGGNQPQHF	TGCGCCAGCAGCGCGGGAGGAGGGAATCAGCCCCAGCATTTT
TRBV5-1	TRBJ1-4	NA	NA	CASSPYRNEKLFF	TGCGCCAGCAGTCCATACCGGAATGAAAAACTGTTTTTT
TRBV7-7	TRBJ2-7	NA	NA	CASSSTGSYEQYF	TGTGCTAGCAGCTCGACAGGTTCCTACGAGCAGTACTTC
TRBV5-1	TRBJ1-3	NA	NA	CASRAGISGNTIYF	TGCGCCAGCAGGGCCGGGATCTCTGGAAACACCATATATTTT
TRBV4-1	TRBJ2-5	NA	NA	CASSYRDQETQYF	TGCGCCAGCAGCTACAGGGACCAAGAGACCCAGTACTTC
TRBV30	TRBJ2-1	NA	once	CAWARDSYNEQFF	TGTGCCTGGGCCCGGGACTCGTACAATGAGCAGTTCTTC
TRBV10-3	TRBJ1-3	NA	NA	CAIRDRSGNTIYF	TGTGCCATCAGGGACCGCTCTGGAAACACCATATATTTT
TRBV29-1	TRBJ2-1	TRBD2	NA	CSVHKLAGAVQFF	TGCAGCGTTCATAAACTAGCGGGAGCGGTACAGTTCTTC
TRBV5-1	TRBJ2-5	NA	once	CASSFGDRTQYF	TGCGCCAGCAGCTTTGGGGATCGGACCCAGTACTTC
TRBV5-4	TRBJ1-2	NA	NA	CASNPPGVRDVGYTF	TGTGCCAGCAACCCCCCTGGTGTTAGGGATGTAGGCTACACCTTC
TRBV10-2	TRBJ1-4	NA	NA	CASSEWGGNEKLFF	TGCGCCAGCAGTGAATGGGGAGGTAATGAAAAACTGTTTTTT
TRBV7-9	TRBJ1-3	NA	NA	CASTSSGNTIYF	TGTGCCAGCACCAGCTCTGGAAACACCATATATTTT
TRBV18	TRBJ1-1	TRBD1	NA	CASSPTGGASTEAFF	TGTGCCAGCTCACCCACAGGGGGAGCGAGCACTGAAGCTTTCTTT
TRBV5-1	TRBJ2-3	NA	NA	CASSLVATGTDTQYF	TGCGCCAGCAGCTTGGTGGCTACTGGCACAGATACGCAGTATTTT